This T cell receptor beta chain originates from a study of response to subunit inactivated influenza vaccine. In TCRdb, the RT-PCR reads were re-called with MiXCR into one record per CDR3 protein. The sample includes 650,000 to 800,000 distinct CDR3 sequences, approximately 13% of them seen just once. This clonotype has only a few counts. Trimming took off 4 bases at V and 4 bases at J, with 22 bases between the two ends. Germline loops: CDR1 LGHDT, CDR2 YNNKEL (reference sequence). The CDR3 loop spans 18 amino acids. Sequencing was performed on PBMCs from blood, taken approximately 15 days before vaccination. This clonotype originated in a man aged 50 or older who received an inactivated influenza vaccine. J is TRBJ2-2 and V is TRBV3-1, with a possible D match to TRBD1 (6 bases). The DNA of the CDR3 is TGTGCCAGCAGCCGACTCTCTCGGGGACACTTGGGCACCGGGGAGCTGTTTTTT. Its protein is CASSRLSRGHLGTGELFF.